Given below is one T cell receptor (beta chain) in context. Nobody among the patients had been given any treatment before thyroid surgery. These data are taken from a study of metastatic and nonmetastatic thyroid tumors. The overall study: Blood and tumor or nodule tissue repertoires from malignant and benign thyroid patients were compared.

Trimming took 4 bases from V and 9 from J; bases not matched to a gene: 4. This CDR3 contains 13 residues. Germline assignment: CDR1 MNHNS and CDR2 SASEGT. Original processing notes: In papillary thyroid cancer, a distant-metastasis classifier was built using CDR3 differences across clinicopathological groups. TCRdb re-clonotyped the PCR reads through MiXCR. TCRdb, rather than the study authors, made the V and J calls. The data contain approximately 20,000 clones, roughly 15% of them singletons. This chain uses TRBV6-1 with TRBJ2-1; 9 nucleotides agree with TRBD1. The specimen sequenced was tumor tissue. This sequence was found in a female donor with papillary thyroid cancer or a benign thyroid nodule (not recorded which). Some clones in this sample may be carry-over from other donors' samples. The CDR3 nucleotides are TGTGCCAGCAGTGCGGACAGGGGAGGTGAGCAGTTCTTC. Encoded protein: CASSADRGGEQFF.